Sequencing of this T cell receptor (beta chain) was carried out in a study of cytomegalovirus exposure and HLA in healthy donors. About the study: Around 77 million unique TCRs from HLA-typed donors made up an early data release.

Researchers ran the PCR with 60 Vbeta and 13 Jbeta primers. Clones were sequenced by immunoSEQ multiplex PCR, and TCRdb holds only the in-frame ones, with some missing. The data hold about 150,000 clones, with roughly 81% observed a single time. V was pared by 1 base and J by 0 bases, with 11 bases between. Looked up from germline, CDR1 is MNHEY and CDR2 is SMNVEV (reference sequence). This CDR3 has 16 amino acids. Concerning this clone itself: What it recognizes is unknown.

Findings and limits, study-wide: It was 164 TCR beta chains that were listed as cytomegalovirus-associated. Donors were assumed by presence/absence analyses to have roughly uniform sequencing depth.

This receptor was identified in a girl between 10 and 17 years old in good health and CMV-seropositive. Sequencing used PBMCs. J is TRBJ2-3 and V is TRBV27; D possibly corresponds to TRBD1 (5 bases). For the CDR3, the DNA is TGTGCCAGCAGTTTATGGGCAGGGTCTAGCACAGATACGCAGTATTTT. Amino acids: CASSLWAGSSTDTQYF.